This TCR beta chain comes out of a study of read filtering for tumor transcriptome and immune sequencing (dated by TCRdb to the early 2020s). Regarding the study in general: Of the patients in the cohort, 16 to 20 were male and roughly 15 were female, and their mean age was around 64 years, with a range of roughly 40 to 80. One of the main goals was to work out a read-filtering strategy for immune repertoire data, in particular whether clonotypes backed by only a single read should be removed. TCR-region mapped reads per sample ranged from about 4 to 10.27 million with IR-seq versus only roughly 85 to 1273 with RNA-seq. Under revised international staging, roughly 8 patients fell into R-ISS I, 15 or so into R-ISS II and roughly 7 into R-ISS III. After DNase treatment, whole-transcriptome libraries were prepared with the TruSeq RNA Access Library Prep Kit. Using the same bone marrow samples, the study compared TCR repertoires obtained by targeted immune repertoire sequencing with those obtained by bulk whole-transcriptome sequencing. General study outcomes and caveats: In IR-seq, around 85% of clonotypes but 3% to 4.5% of total reads were represented by single-read clonotypes, whereas in RNA-seq, about 69% of clonotypes and around 45% of reads were represented by single-read clonotypes. Clonotypes were captured by IR-seq at much higher depth and more reliably than by RNA-seq, and smaller IR-seq throughput was sufficient for identification of most shared clonotypes. The correlation between IR-seq and RNA-seq shared clonotype proportions rose when single-read clonotypes were removed. Rather than purified T cells, the sorted CD138-negative fraction was a mixed bone marrow immune population.

The Immunoverse kit was used to build TCR libraries from approximately 410 ng RNA, with molecular barcoded adaptors covering alpha/delta and beta/gamma chains. TCR library preparation used the same RNA that went into transcriptome sequencing. Sequencing of TCR libraries was carried out on an Illumina HiSeq 4000 with 2 x 150 cycles. On the authors' methods: MiXCR aligned TCR reads to human V, D, J and C references and assembled the aligned reads into CDR3 clonotypes, with quality filtering and error correction included. The tcR package in R was used for analysis of clonotype counts and gene usage diversity. Raw mapping reads were checked after the RNA-seq reads had been mapped by STAR aligner version 2.5.3a onto the human GRCh37 genome. To test how sequencing depth affected the clonotypes detected, IR-seq fastq files were randomly downsampled with Seqtk 1.3. Clones were called with MiXCR by TCRdb after fastp trimmed the public reads at Q25, and only in-frame beta chains were retained. Rows matching on CDR3 protein sequence are summarized as one entry with the most common DNA and genes. TCRdb, not the authors, supplied the V and J calls. A total of 75,000 to 95,000 distinct CDR3 sequences appear in this sample, roughly an eighth of them only once. The ten most abundant clones make up 15% of the sample.

This clonotype has ten or more counts. What this receptor recognizes is not known. No base quality values were provided; no much bigger clone lies one nucleotide off. CDR1 SGHRS and CDR2 YFSETQ are derived from the germline V gene. V is trimmed back by 2 bases and J by 8 bases, and the junction contains 11 bases that no gene match accounts for. The CDR3 runs 15 residues from the cysteine to the phenylalanine. Only the CDR3 part of the read is kept: 45 bases, read in frame from the first base. Each patient had bone marrow sampled at the time of active disease. Isolation of bone marrow mononuclear cells was performed by Ficoll-Hypaque density gradient centrifugation. To remove myeloma plasma cells, the cells were labeled with CD138 magnetic microbeads on a MACS separator, and CD138-negative cells were then collected by negative selection. Flow cytometry on an Attune NxT with CD138 antibodies was used to check the purity of the isolated cells. TRIzol reagent was used to extract total RNA, and a NanoDrop spectrophotometer was used to quantify the extracted RNA. Paired RNA-seq and IR-seq were performed on each patient's CD138-negative bone marrow sample.

Sequenced input: a population of CD138-negative cells sorted from bone marrow. The meaning of the sample's cell subset or site label: bone marrow mononuclear cells depleted of CD138+ plasma/myeloma cells by negative magnetic selection. This TCR was sampled from a donor at least 40 years old with multiple myeloma. The chain uses TRBV5-1 and TRBJ1-2, and 8 junction bases match TRBD1. The bases are TGCGCCAGCAGCTTAAGCGCCCAGGGGGCAGACGGCTACACCTTC. Its translation is CASSLSAQGADGYTF.